The 26 T cell receptor beta chains in this list originate from one sample, sequenced in a study of T cell responses to AZD1222 COVID-19 vaccine. Data came from immunoSEQ multiplex PCR; TCRdb stores just in-frame clones and leaves some out. This table holds about 130,000 clones, about nine tenths found once. The source material was peripheral blood, sampled on day 0 of MenACWY control vaccination. The receptors shown here come from an adult in good health.

The chain combines TRBV5-4 with TRBJ1-2, with D uncertain. The CDR3 extends over 15 amino acids. The V gene lost 4 bases and the J gene lost 0 bases, with 13 bases spanning the gap. CDR1 SGHNT and CDR2 YYREEE come from the germline V gene (reference sequence). The CDR3 nucleotides read TGTGCCAGCAGCCCCCGGGCGGGAGCTAACTATGGCTACACCTTC. Translation: CASSPRAGANYGYTF. The full variable domain, with the rest looked up from reference TRBV5-4 and TRBJ1-2, is ETGVTQSPTHLIKTRGQQVTLRCSSQSGHNTVSWYQQALGQGPQFIFQYYREEENGRGNFPPRFSGLQFPNYSSELNVNALELDDSALYLCASSPRAGANYGYTFGSGTRLTVV.

This chain joins TRBV14 and TRBJ2-7, with 7 nucleotides matching TRBD1. The V and J ends lost 4 bases and 2 bases, in that order; junction bases with no gene match: 5. Germline lookup yields CDR1 SGHDN and CDR2 FVKESK. The CDR3 is 14 residues long. In DNA, the CDR3 is TGTGCCAGCAGCCCTACCGGGACAGCCTACGAGCAGTACTTC. Protein product: CASSPTGTAYEQYF.

The chain combines TRBV5-6 with TRBJ1-1, with 7 bases aligning to TRBD1. The germline V gene has CDR1 SGHDT and CDR2 YYEEEE. The CDR3 has 16 amino acids. The V segment lost 3 bases and the J segment 1 base; nucleotides outside the gene matches: 9. The CDR3 loop reads CASSSRTGGRNTEAFF. CDR3 sequence (DNA): TGTGCCAGCAGCTCTAGGACAGGAGGAAGGAACACTGAAGCTTTCTTT.

The chain carries TRBV29-1 and TRBJ2-3, with D possibly matching TRBD1 (6 bases). This CDR3 spans 14 amino acids. Germline-derived CDR1 and CDR2 are SQVTM and ANQGSEA. V was clipped by 6 bases and J by 1 base, with 14 bases between them. The CDR3 spells CSVATGEGTDTQYF. The CDR3 DNA reads as TGCAGCGTGGCGACAGGAGAGGGCACAGATACGCAGTATTTT.

This clone was picked up many times. CDR3 DNA sequence: TGTGCCAGCAGCTCGCCGGCTAGGGGGAGGGTGTCCAATGAGCAGTTCTTC. It translates to CASSSPARGRVSNEQFF. The chain recombines TRBV7-9 with TRBJ2-1; D is possibly TRBD2 (7 bases). Germline values: CDR1 SEHNR, CDR2 FQNEAQ (reference sequence). Trimming cost V 4 bases and J 6 bases, with 22 bases left between them. The CDR3 is 17 residues long.

This chain connects TRBV5-6 to TRBJ2-1; TRBD2 matches at 10 bases. The germline V gene has CDR1 SGHDT and CDR2 YYEEEE. This CDR3 region has 15 residues. V gave up 3 bases and J gave up 3 bases; unmatched junction bases: 3. In nucleotides, the CDR3 is TGTGCCAGCAGCTACACTAGCGGGAACTACAATGAGCAGTTCTTC. The encoded protein is CASSYTSGNYNEQFF.

This chain uses TRBV6-5 with TRBJ1-5, with TRBD1 matching 7 bases. The CDR3 runs to 15 residues. J lost 1 base, V lost 10 bases, and 10 bases had no gene match. The germline V gene encodes CDR1 MNHEY and CDR2 SVGAGI. CDR3: CANGFRGLSNQPQHF. CDR3 sequence (DNA): TGTGCCAACGGATTTAGGGGGCTAAGCAATCAGCCCCAGCATTTT.

The V and J genes are TRBV29-1 and TRBJ2-7; tentatively, D is TRBD1 (6 bases). Germline loops: CDR1 SQVTM, CDR2 ANQGSEA. V was trimmed by 1 base and J by 5 bases, leaving 12 bases between them. This CDR3 is built from 13 residues. CDR3: CSVEGTVRHEQYF. CDR3 DNA sequence: TGCAGCGTTGAAGGGACAGTCCGTCACGAGCAGTACTTC.

This chain links TRBV7-6 with TRBJ2-1; possible D gene TRBD2, 7 bases. The CDR3 has 16 amino acids. V was trimmed by 0 bases and J by 7 bases, leaving 16 bases between them. Germline V lookup: CDR1 SGHVS, CDR2 FNYEAQ. CDR3 sequence (DNA): TGTGCCAGCAGCTTAGCGGGGGGGCTGGTTCGGAATGAGCAGTTCTTC. Protein: CASSLAGGLVRNEQFF.

The CDR3 DNA reads as TGTGCCACCAGCCCCTCTAGCTCCTACAATGAGCAGTTCTTC. Translation gives CATSPSSSYNEQFF. V is TRBV15 and J is TRBJ2-1; the D is unclear. This CDR3 is 14 amino acids long. Germline assignment: CDR1 LNHNV and CDR2 YYDKDF (reference sequence). V lost 5 bases and J lost 0, with 8 bases in between.

The rearrangement joins TRBV6-4 to TRBJ2-3; 7 nucleotides agree with TRBD1. After removal of 5 bases from V and 2 bases from J, the junction contained 4 bases not matched to a gene. CDR3 size: 14 residues. Looked up from germline, CDR1 is MRHNA and CDR2 is SNTAGT. The CDR3 DNA follows: TGTGCCAGCAGTCGACAGGGCCTCACAGATACGCAGTATTTT. It yields the protein CASSRQGLTDTQYF.

This clone was picked up one time. The rearrangement links TRBV7-2 to TRBJ2-7; the D is unclear. V was cut by 1 base and J by 4 bases, with 11 bases left in between. The CDR3 runs to 14 residues. Germline CDR1 reads SGHTA; CDR2 reads FQGNSA. The CDR3 DNA sequence: TGTGCCAGCAGCTTAGGGGTCGTTGGATACGAGCAGTACTTC. Protein: CASSLGVVGYEQYF.

The rearrangement joins TRBV19 to TRBJ2-7, with 8 bases that match TRBD1. This CDR3 has 14 residues. Germline CDR1 is LNHDA and CDR2 is SQIVND (reference sequence). Trimming at V came to 6 bases and at J to 2 bases, leaving 6 bases not matched to a gene. CDR3 bases: TGTGCCAGTAGCCGGACAGGGTCAACCTACGAGCAGTACTTC. Translating it yields CASSRTGSTYEQYF.

This clone was detected a few times. The chain recombines TRBV4-2 with TRBJ2-1, with 10 bases identical to TRBD2. Losses at the gene ends were 8 bases for V and 8 bases for J; bases not matched to a gene: 12. The CDR3 contains 15 residues. In germline, CDR1 is LGHNA, CDR2 YNFKEQ. The CDR3: CASSSTGTSVDEQFF. The DNA for the CDR3 is TGTGCCAGCTCCTCAACTGGGACTAGCGTCGATGAGCAGTTCTTC.

This clone was detected only once. J is TRBJ1-1 and V is TRBV28; TRBD1 matches at 11 bases. This CDR3 is built from 14 residues. Germline values: CDR1 MDHEN, CDR2 SYDVKM. V lost 4 bases to trimming and J lost 10 bases; unmatched junction nucleotides: 8. The CDR3 loop reads CASSSGQGGVIAFF. CDR3 bases: TGTGCCAGCAGTTCGGGACAGGGGGGTGTCATAGCTTTCTTT.

The J gene is TRBJ2-7, the V gene TRBV10-3; 10 positions agree with TRBD1. The CDR3 is made up of 14 amino acids. Germline CDR1 ENHRY, CDR2 SYGVKD. Trimming cost V 10 bases and J 4 bases; bases outside gene matches: 10. The CDR3, as DNA: TGTGCCAAGAGGGAGGTGGACAGGGGGTACGAGCAGTACTTC. Translating it yields CAKREVDRGYEQYF.

The chain uses TRBV7-3 and TRBJ2-2; TRBD1 matches 8 bases. The ends lost 5 bases at V and 0 bases at J; junction bases unmatched: 5. Per the germline V gene, CDR1 is SGHTA and CDR2 is FQGTGA. The CDR3 runs 16 residues. Here the CDR3 reads CASSPGGQANTGELFF. CDR3 nucleotide sequence: TGTGCCAGCAGCCCAGGGGGACAGGCGAACACCGGGGAGCTGTTTTTT. The variable domain in full, with the rest retrieved from reference TRBV7-3 and TRBJ2-2, is GAGVSQTPSNKVTEKGKYVELRCDPISGHTALYWYRQSLGQGPEFLIYFQGTGAADDSGLPNDRFFAVRPEGSVSTLKIQRTERGDSAVYLCASSPGGQANTGELFFGEGSRLTVL.

The chain has TRBV10-2 and TRBJ2-7, with 10 bases that match TRBD2. In germline, CDR1 is WSHSY, CDR2 SAAADI. The CDR3 loop spans 15 amino acids. V lost 10 bases to trimming and J lost 2 bases; unmatched junction nucleotides: 11. The CDR3 nucleotides read TGCGCCACCAACCCCTTAGCGGGGGGAACCTACGAGCAGTACGTC. Translated, it gives CATNPLAGGTYEQYV.

The J gene is TRBJ2-1, the V gene TRBV7-3, with a possible D match to TRBD2 (6 bases). The CDR3 covers 16 residues. Per germline, CDR1 SGHTA and CDR2 FQGTGA. Trimming stripped 0 bases from V and 4 bases from J, with 13 bases between. CDR3 amino acids: CASSLTPASEYNEQFF. CDR3 DNA: TGTGCCAGCAGCTTAACGCCGGCTAGCGAGTACAATGAGCAGTTCTTC. Full variable domain (rest looked up from reference TRBV7-3 and TRBJ2-1): GAGVSQTPSNKVTEKGKYVELRCDPISGHTALYWYRQSLGQGPEFLIYFQGTGAADDSGLPNDRFFAVRPEGSVSTLKIQRTERGDSAVYLCASSLTPASEYNEQFFGPGTRLTVL.

This clone was detected once. The V gene is TRBV29-1, the J gene TRBJ1-2; D is undetermined. Germline values: CDR1 SQVTM, CDR2 ANQGSEA. The CDR3 loop spans 13 amino acids. Trimming shortened V by 4 bases and J by 5 bases, and 14 bases separated the two germline ends. The CDR3 nucleotides are TGCAGCGTTGCCGCCAGTCGAGGATATGGCTACACCTTC. It yields the protein CSVAASRGYGYTF.

The J gene is TRBJ1-1, the V gene TRBV2; D uncertain. Trimming removed 5 bases from V and 1 base from J, with 8 bases in between. Looked up from germline, CDR1 is SNHLY and CDR2 is FYNNEI. This CDR3 has 13 amino acids. CDR3 residues: CASSQDGNTEAFF. The CDR3 DNA reads TGTGCCAGCAGTCAGGACGGGAACACTGAAGCTTTCTTT.

The chain recombines TRBV28 with TRBJ2-2; D is undetermined. Germline V gives CDR1 MDHEN, CDR2 SYDVKM. The V and J ends lost 5 bases and 4 bases respectively, with 5 bases between them. The CDR3 covers 12 residues. The CDR3 loop is CASSPPTGELFF. CDR3 bases: TGTGCCAGCAGTCCTCCCACCGGGGAGCTGTTTTTT. Filled out from reference TRBV28 and TRBJ2-2, the complete variable domain reads DVKVTQSSRYLVKRTGEKVFLECVQDMDHENMFWYRQDPGLGLRLIYFSYDVKMKEKGDIPEGYSVSREKKERFSLILESASTNQTSMYLCASSPPTGELFFGEGSRLTVL.

This clone came up once. The chain carries TRBV6-5 and TRBJ1-2; D possibly corresponds to TRBD1 (5 bases). This CDR3 comprises 15 residues. V was trimmed by 5 bases and J by 4 bases, leaving 17 bases between them. The germline CDR1 and CDR2 sequences are MNHEY and SVGAGI. In nucleotides, the CDR3 is TGTGCCAGCAGTCCCGCTTCAGGGACCGGCTATGGCTACACCTTC. It translates to CASSPASGTGYGYTF.

The chain carries TRBV3-1 (or the pseudogene TRBV3-2) and TRBJ2-7, with D tentatively TRBD2 (5 bases). V was cut by 4 bases and J by 3 bases, with 10 bases left in between. This CDR3 contains 13 residues. Per the germline V gene, CDR1 is LGHDT and CDR2 is YNNKEL (reference sequence). CDR3 nucleotides: TGTGCCAGCAGCCCGAGGGCTGACTACGAGCAGTACTTC. Amino acids: CASSPRADYEQYF.

The V and J genes are TRBV7-6 and TRBJ2-5, with D maybe TRBD2 (5 bases). Germline V gene sequence: CDR1 SGHVS, CDR2 FNYEAQ. The CDR3 is made up of 14 amino acids. V was trimmed by 4 bases and J by 4 bases, leaving 13 bases between them. For the CDR3, the DNA is TGTGCCAGCAGCTCCCCCGGGATGGGAGAGACCCAGTACTTC. Translated: CASSSPGMGETQYF.

The rearrangement uses TRBV28 and TRBJ2-5; 10 positions match TRBD2. The trim removed 5 bases at V and 4 bases at J, leaving 16 bases unmatched. The germline V gene has CDR1 MDHEN and CDR2 SYDVKM. This CDR3 comprises 18 residues. The CDR3 here is CASSASTLAGVGGETQYF. CDR3 coding DNA: TGTGCCAGCAGTGCCTCGACGCTAGCGGGAGTTGGGGGAGAGACCCAGTACTTC.